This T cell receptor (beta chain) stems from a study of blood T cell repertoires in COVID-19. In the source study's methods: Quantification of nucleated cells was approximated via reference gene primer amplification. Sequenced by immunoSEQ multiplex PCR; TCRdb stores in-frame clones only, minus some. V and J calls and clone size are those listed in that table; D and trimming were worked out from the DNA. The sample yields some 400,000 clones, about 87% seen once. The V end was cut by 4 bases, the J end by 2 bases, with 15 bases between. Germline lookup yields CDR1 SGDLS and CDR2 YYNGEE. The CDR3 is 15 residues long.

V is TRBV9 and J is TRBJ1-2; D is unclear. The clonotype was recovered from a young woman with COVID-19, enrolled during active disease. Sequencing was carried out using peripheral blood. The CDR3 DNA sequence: TGTGCCAGCAGCCCTCAGACACAGCTGAACTATGGCTACACCTTC. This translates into CASSPQTQLNYGYTF.